This TCR beta chain is drawn from a study of control samples from healthy donors and cancer patients. This clone has more than one count but fewer than ten. Profiled with immunoSEQ multiplex PCR; TCRdb holds only in-frame clones, not every one. The profile shows about 110,000 clones, 70% to 90% of them singletons. CDR3 length: 17 residues. CDR1 is MNHEY, CDR2 SVGEGT, per germline. Trimming removed 6 bases from V and 0 bases from J; junction bases left unmatched: 7. The J gene is TRBJ1-5, the V gene TRBV6-2 or TRBV6-3, with 11 bases matching TRBD1. This TCR derives from a woman in her fifties or sixties with lung cancer. The specimen sequenced was PBMCs. In DNA form, the CDR3 reads TGTGCCAGCAGCCCCCGGGACAGGGGGTATAGCAATCAGCCCCAGCATTTT. Translation gives CASSPRDRGYSNQPQHF.